One sample yielded the 16 T cell receptor beta chains listed below, sequenced in a study of T-cell memory formation after mild COVID-19. TCRdb analysed the 5' RACE reads with MiXCR anew, one entry per CDR3 protein. This table has about 300,000 distinct CDR3 sequences, roughly a fifth appearing once. The sequencing sample was made of PBMCs or a T cell subset sorted from them (not recorded which). The receptors originated from a man between 18 and 29 years old who had mild COVID-19 (a few samples of this study predate the infection). Cell type and time point are not known.

The J gene is TRBJ1-5, the V gene TRBV7-8; D perhaps matches TRBD1 (6 bases). There are 15 residues in the CDR3. Per the germline V gene, CDR1 is SGHVS and CDR2 is FQNEAQ. The V end lost 5 bases, the J end lost 4 bases, and 15 bases lay between the germline ends. The CDR3 protein is CASSAIQGWNQPQHF. CDR3 coding DNA: TGTGCCAGCAGCGCTATACAGGGCTGGAATCAGCCCCAGCATTTT.

This clonotype was recorded a few times. This chain links TRBV6-1 with TRBJ2-7; D not resolved. The CDR3 sequence is 13 residues long. Trimming took off 2 bases at V and 3 bases at J, with 8 bases between the two ends. The V gene's germline CDR1 is MNHNS and CDR2 SASEGT. CDR3 sequence reads: CASSEQFNYEQYV. The DNA of the CDR3 is TGTGCCAGCAGTGAACAGTTCAACTACGAGCAGTACGTC.

Only a few counts were recorded for this clonotype. This chain joins TRBV7-9 and TRBJ2-3; 7 nucleotides line up with TRBD2. Trimming took 5 bases from V and 1 from J; bases not matched to a gene: 9. Looked up from germline, CDR1 is SEHNR and CDR2 is FQNEAQ (reference sequence). The CDR3 totals 16 residues. The CDR3 DNA is TGTGCCAGCAGCGCTAGGACTAGTGAGGGCACAGATACGCAGTATTTT. The encoded protein is CASSARTSEGTDTQYF.

This clonotype was seen a few times. Here the CDR3 reads CSASSGNYGYTF. The CDR3 DNA reads as TGCAGTGCTAGTTCAGGGAACTATGGCTACACCTTC. The rearrangement joins TRBV20-1 to TRBJ1-2; D is perhaps TRBD1 (5 bases). This CDR3 is 12 amino acids long. Trimming stripped 3 bases from V and 2 bases from J, with 7 bases between. The germline CDR1 and CDR2 sequences are DFQATT and SNEGSKA (reference sequence).

This clonotype has only a few counts. This chain connects TRBV5-1 to TRBJ2-2, with TRBD1 matching 7 bases. V lost 0 bases, J lost 0 bases, and 5 bases stayed unmatched. The germline gives CDR1 SGHRS, CDR2 YFSETQ. This CDR3 has 17 residues. The CDR3 loop reads CASSLETQGANTGELFF. DNA for the CDR3: TGCGCCAGCAGCTTGGAGACTCAGGGGGCGAACACCGGGGAGCTGTTTTTT.

This clonotype was observed a handful of times. The chain recombines TRBV6-1 with TRBJ1-5, with 8 bases aligning to TRBD1. The J segment lost 1 base and the V segment lost 8 bases, leaving 4 bases of the junction unmatched. The CDR3 is 14 amino acids. Germline V CDR1 and CDR2: MNHNS, SASEGT. The CDR3 DNA reads TGTGCCAGCGACAGGGGAGGAAGCAATCAGCCCCAGCATTTT. Translating it yields CASDRGGSNQPQHF.

The genes are TRBV6-6 and TRBJ2-3; the D is unclear. CDR1 and CDR2 (germline): MNHNY, SVGAGI (reference sequence). The CDR3 covers 13 residues. V was trimmed by 2 bases and J by 4 bases, leaving 7 bases between them. The DNA of the CDR3 is TGTGCCAGCAGTTACGTGTTCTCAGATACGCAGTATTTT. This sequence encodes CASSYVFSDTQYF.

The chain recombines TRBV11-2 with TRBJ2-5; 9 bases agree with TRBD2. The CDR3 covers 17 residues. CDR1 and CDR2 from the germline V gene are SGHAT and FQNNGV. After removal of 5 bases from V and 4 bases from J, the junction contained 14 bases not matched to a gene. As DNA, the CDR3 is TGTGCCAGCAGCCTGTTTGTGACTAGCGGCGGGTCAGAGACCCAGTACTTC. Translated, it gives CASSLFVTSGGSETQYF.

A few counts support this clonotype. V and J are TRBV5-4 and TRBJ2-5; tentative D call: TRBD2 (5 bases). There are 14 residues in the CDR3. V was pared by 4 bases and J by 3 bases, with 13 bases between. Germline CDR1 is SGHNT and CDR2 is YYREEE (reference sequence). CDR3 sequence reads: CASSPPGSEETQYF. CDR3 in DNA: TGTGCCAGCAGCCCACCGGGGTCAGAAGAGACCCAGTACTTC.

This clonotype was recorded many times. The V call is TRBV7-8, the J call TRBJ2-4, with 12 positions matching TRBD2. After removal of 3 bases from V and 0 bases from J, the junction contained 3 bases not matched to a gene. The CDR3 spans 17 residues. CDR1 is SGHVS and CDR2 is FQNEAQ in the germline V gene. CDR3 residues: CASSFVLAGGAKNIQYF. DNA for the CDR3: TGTGCCAGCAGCTTCGTACTAGCGGGGGGAGCCAAAAACATTCAGTACTTC. The full variable domain, in which reference TRBV7-8 and TRBJ2-4 provide the parts outside the CDR3, is GAGVSQSPRYKVAKRGQDVALRCDPISGHVSLFWYQQALGQGPEFLTYFQNEAQLDKSGLPSDRFFAERPEGSVSTLKIQRTQQEDSAVYLCASSFVLAGGAKNIQYFGAGTRLSVL.

In its sample, this clonotype was seen many times. The CDR3 nucleotides read TGCAGCGTTGTAAAGGAGTCGGACGGAAACACCATATATTTT. The encoded protein is CSVVKESDGNTIYF. The chain uses TRBV29-1 and TRBJ1-3, with D unclear. With 4 bases removed from V and 4 bases from J, the gap between germline ends came to 14 bases. This CDR3 is 14 amino acids long. CDR1 SQVTM and CDR2 ANQGSEA come from the germline V gene.

The chain joins TRBV7-2 to TRBJ2-3, with a weak D call TRBD1 (5 bases). This CDR3 is 12 amino acids long. V lost 5 bases and J lost 10, with 13 bases in between. Germline values: CDR1 SGHTA, CDR2 FQGNSA. CDR3 in amino acids: CASSHAKGPQYF. The CDR3 bases are TGTGCCAGCAGCCACGCCAAGGGGCCGCAGTATTTT.

The rearrangement links TRBV9 to TRBJ1-3; no clear D gene. This CDR3 contains 13 residues. Trimming pared 6 bases from V and 0 bases from J, leaving 7 bases between. Germline assignment: CDR1 SGDLS and CDR2 YYNGEE. The CDR3 DNA reads as TGTGCCAGCACCCCTCCCTCTGGAAACACCATATATTTT. Amino acid sequence: CASTPPSGNTIYF.

Ten or more counts support this clonotype. The chain employs TRBV7-9 and TRBJ2-1, with a tentative D call TRBD1 (6 bases). The CDR3 runs to 12 residues. V dropped 5 bases and J dropped 7 bases, with 9 bases sitting between them. Germline assignment: CDR1 SEHNR and CDR2 FQNEAQ (reference sequence). CDR3 sequence (DNA): TGTGCCAGCAGCCCCACAGGGAATGAGCAGTTCTTC. Translating it yields CASSPTGNEQFF.

This clonotype was seen only a few times. This chain's CDR3 is CASSLMARGVNTEAFF. CDR3 DNA: TGCGCCAGCAGCTTAATGGCCAGGGGGGTGAACACTGAAGCTTTCTTT. The chain combines TRBV5-1 with TRBJ1-1; 7 positions agree with TRBD1. CDR1 SGHRS and CDR2 YFSETQ come from the germline V gene. The V and J ends lost 2 bases and 0 bases, in that order; junction bases with no gene match: 7. The CDR3 is 16 residues long. Together with reference TRBV5-1 and TRBJ1-1, the CDR3 gives the full variable domain: KAGVTQTPRYLIKTRGQQVTLSCSPISGHRSVSWYQQTPGQGLQFLFEYFSETQRNKGNFPGRFSGRQFSNSRSEMNVSTLELGDSALYLCASSLMARGVNTEAFFGQGTRLTVV.

The chain carries TRBV12-3 or TRBV12-4 and TRBJ1-4; D gene uncertain. The CDR3 loop spans 14 amino acids. Trimming took off 2 bases at V and 7 bases at J, with 11 bases between the two ends. CDR3 residues: CASSLSQRGEKLFF. CDR3 coding DNA: TGTGCCAGCAGTTTATCACAGAGAGGTGAAAAACTGTTTTTT.